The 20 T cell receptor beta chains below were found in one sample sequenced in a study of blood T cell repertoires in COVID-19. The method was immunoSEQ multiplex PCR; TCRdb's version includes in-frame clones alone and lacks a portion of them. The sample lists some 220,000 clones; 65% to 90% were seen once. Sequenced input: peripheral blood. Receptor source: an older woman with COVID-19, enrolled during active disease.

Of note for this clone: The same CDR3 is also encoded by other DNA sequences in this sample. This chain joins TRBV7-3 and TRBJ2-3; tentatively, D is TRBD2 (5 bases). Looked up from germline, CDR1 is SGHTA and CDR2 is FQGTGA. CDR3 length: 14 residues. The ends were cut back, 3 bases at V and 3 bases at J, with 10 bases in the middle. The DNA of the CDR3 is TGTGCCAGCAGCTTGTCTCCGGGGACAGATACGCAGTATTTT. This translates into CASSLSPGTDTQYF.

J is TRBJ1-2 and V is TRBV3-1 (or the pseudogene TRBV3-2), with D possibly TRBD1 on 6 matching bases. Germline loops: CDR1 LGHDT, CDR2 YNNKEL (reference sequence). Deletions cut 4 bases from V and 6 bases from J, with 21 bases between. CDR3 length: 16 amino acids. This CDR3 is CASSPPYREEIDGYTF. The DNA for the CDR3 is TGTGCCAGCAGCCCCCCCTACAGGGAAGAGATCGATGGCTACACCTTC.

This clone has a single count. The CDR3 DNA is TGTGCCAGCAGCCAAGTGAGTCGGCAAGAGACCCAGTACTTC. Translation gives CASSQVSRQETQYF. V usage is TRBV4-2 and J usage is TRBJ2-5; D uncertain. The ends were cut back, 1 base at V and 2 bases at J, with 8 bases in the middle. The CDR3 spans 14 residues. Germline-derived CDR1 and CDR2 are LGHNA and YNFKEQ.

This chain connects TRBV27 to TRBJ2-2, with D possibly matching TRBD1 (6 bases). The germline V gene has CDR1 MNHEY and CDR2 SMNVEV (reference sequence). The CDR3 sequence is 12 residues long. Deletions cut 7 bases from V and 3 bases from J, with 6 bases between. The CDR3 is CASKGDTGELFF. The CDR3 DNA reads TGTGCCAGCAAGGGGGACACCGGGGAGCTGTTTTTT.

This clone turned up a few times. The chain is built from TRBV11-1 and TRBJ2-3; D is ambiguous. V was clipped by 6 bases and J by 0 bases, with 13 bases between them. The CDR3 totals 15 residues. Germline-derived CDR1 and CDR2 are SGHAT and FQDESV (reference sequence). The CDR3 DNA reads TGTGCCAGCAGAAAAGGAACAGCTAGCACAGATACGCAGTATTTT. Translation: CASRKGTASTDTQYF.

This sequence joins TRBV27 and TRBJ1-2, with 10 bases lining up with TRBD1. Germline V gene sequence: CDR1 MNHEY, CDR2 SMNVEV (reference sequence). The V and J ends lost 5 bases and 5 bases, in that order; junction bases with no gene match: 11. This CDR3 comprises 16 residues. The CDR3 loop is CASSQTPGTGAYGYTF. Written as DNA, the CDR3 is TGTGCCAGCAGTCAGACCCCCGGGACAGGGGCTTATGGCTACACCTTC.

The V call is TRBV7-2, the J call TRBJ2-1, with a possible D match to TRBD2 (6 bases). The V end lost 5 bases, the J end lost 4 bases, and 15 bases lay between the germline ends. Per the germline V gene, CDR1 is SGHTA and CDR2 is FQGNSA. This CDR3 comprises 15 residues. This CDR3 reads CASSPPGGEYNEQFF. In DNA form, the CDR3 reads TGTGCCAGCAGCCCCCCCGGCGGGGAATACAATGAGCAGTTCTTC.

The CDR3 here is CAWTPFGGRDTGNTIYF. Here the CDR3 DNA reads TGTGCCTGGACCCCATTCGGGGGGAGGGATACTGGAAACACCATATATTTT. The chain recombines TRBV30 with TRBJ1-3; D is possibly TRBD1 (5 bases). The germline gives CDR1 GTSNPN, CDR2 SVGIG (reference sequence). The CDR3 consists of 17 residues. V was cut by 4 bases and J by 2 bases, with 21 bases left in between.

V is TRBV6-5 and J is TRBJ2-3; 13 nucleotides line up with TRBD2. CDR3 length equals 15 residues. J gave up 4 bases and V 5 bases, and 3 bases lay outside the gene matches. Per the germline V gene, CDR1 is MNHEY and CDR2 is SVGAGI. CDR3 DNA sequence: TGTGCCAGCAGTCAACTAGCGGGAGGGTCAGATACGCAGTATTTT. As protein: CASSQLAGGSDTQYF.

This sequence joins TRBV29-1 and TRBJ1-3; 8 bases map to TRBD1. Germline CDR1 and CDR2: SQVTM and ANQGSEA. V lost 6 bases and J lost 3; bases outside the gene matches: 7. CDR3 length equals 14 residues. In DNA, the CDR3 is TGCAGCGTCCGGACAGGGAGGGGTGGAAACACCATATATTTT. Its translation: CSVRTGRGGNTIYF. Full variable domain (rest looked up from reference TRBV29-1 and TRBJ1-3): SAVISQKPSRDICQRGTSLTIQCQVDSQVTMMFWYRQQPGQSLTLIATANQGSEATYESGFVIDKFPISRPNLTFSTLTVSNMSPEDSSIYLCSVRTGRGGNTIYFGEGSWLTVV.

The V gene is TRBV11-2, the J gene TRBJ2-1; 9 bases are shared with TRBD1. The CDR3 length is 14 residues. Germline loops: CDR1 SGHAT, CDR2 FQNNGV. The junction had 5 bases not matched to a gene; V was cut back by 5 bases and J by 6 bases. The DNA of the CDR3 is TGTGCCAGCAGCCTGACAGGGGGACGCAATGAGCAGTTCTTC. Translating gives CASSLTGGRNEQFF. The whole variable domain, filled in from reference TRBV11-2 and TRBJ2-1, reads EAGVAQSPRYKIIEKRQSVAFWCNPISGHATLYWYQQILGQGPKLLIQFQNNGVVDDSQLPKDRFSAERLKGVDSTLKIQPAKLEDSAVYLCASSLTGGRNEQFFGPGTRLTVL.

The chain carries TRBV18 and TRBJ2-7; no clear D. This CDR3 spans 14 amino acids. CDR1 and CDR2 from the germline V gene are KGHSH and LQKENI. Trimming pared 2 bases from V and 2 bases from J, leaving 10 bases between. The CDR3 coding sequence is TGTGCCAGCTCACCAGAGGCAGACCCCTACGAGCAGTACTTC. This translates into CASSPEADPYEQYF.

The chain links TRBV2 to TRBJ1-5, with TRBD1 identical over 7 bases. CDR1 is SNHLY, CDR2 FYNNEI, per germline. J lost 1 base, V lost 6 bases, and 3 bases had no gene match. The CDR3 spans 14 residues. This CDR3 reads CASSLGQSNQPQHF. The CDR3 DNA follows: TGTGCCAGCAGCTTGGGACAGAGCAATCAGCCCCAGCATTTT.

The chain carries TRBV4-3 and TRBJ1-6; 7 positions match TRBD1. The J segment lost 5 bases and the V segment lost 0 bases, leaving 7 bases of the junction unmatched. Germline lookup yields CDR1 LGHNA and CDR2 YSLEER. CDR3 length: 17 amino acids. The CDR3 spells CASSQDHGTANNSPLHF. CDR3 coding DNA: TGCGCCAGCAGCCAAGATCATGGGACAGCTAATAATTCACCCCTCCACTTT.

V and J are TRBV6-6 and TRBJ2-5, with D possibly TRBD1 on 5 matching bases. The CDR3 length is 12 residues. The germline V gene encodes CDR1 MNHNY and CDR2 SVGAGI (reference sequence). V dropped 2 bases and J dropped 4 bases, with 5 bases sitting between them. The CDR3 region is CASSYTGETQYF. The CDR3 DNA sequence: TGTGCCAGCAGTTACACAGGAGAGACCCAGTACTTC.

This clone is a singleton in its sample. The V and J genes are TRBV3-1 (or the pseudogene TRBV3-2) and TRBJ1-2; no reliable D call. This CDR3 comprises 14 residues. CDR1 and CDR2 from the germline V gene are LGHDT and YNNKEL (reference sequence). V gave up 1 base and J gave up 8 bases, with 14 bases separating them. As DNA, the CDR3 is TGTGCCAGCAGCCAAGCGGAGGGAAACACAGGCTACACCTTC. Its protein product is CASSQAEGNTGYTF.

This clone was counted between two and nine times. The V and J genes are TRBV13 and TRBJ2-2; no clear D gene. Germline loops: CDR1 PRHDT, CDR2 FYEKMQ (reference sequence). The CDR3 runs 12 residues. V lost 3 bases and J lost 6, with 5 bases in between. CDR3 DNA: TGTGCCAGCAGCTTCGTTCCCGGGGAGCTGTTTTTT. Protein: CASSFVPGELFF. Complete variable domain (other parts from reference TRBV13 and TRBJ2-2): AAGVIQSPRHLIKEKRETATLKCYPIPRHDTVYWYQQGPGQDPQFLISFYEKMQSDKGSIPDRFSAQQFSDYHSELNMSSLELGDSALYFCASSFVPGELFFGEGSRLTVL.

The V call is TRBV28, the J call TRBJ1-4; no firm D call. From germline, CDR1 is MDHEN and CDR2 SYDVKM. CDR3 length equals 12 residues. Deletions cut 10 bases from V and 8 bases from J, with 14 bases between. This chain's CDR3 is CATSAALEKLFF. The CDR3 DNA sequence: TGTGCCACCTCTGCGGCCCTGGAAAAACTGTTTTTT.

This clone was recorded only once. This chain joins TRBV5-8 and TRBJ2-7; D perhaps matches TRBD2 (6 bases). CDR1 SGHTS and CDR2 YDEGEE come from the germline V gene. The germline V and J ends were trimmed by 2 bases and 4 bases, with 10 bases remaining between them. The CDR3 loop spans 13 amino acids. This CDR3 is CASSLTGGYEQYF. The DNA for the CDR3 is TGTGCCAGCAGCTTAACAGGAGGGTACGAGCAGTACTTC.

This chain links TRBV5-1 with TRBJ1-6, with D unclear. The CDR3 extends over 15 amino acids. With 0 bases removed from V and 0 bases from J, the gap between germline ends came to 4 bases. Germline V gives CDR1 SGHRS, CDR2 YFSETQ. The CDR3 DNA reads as TGCGCCAGCAGCTTGGGAGGCTCCTATAATTCACCCCTCCACTTT. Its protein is CASSLGGSYNSPLHF.